This TCR beta chain was sequenced for a study of blood T cell repertoires in COVID-19. Looking at the study overall: There were acute and convalescent COVID-19 samples, and they came from the United States, Italy and Spain. The analysed material was cDNA or gDNA that came from T cells, B-cell-depleted T cells, or PBMCs.

Source study methods: By means of reference gene primer amplification, nucleated cell counts were estimated. The assay was immunoSEQ multiplex PCR, and TCRdb's table has in-frame clones only and misses some. V and J calls and clone size come straight from that table; D and trimming were deduced from the DNA. The sample lists roughly 71,000 clones; about 80% were seen once. The V gene's germline CDR1 is LGHDT and CDR2 YNNKEL (reference sequence). The CDR3 length is 12 residues. The germline V and J ends were trimmed by 4 bases and 2 bases, with 6 bases remaining between them. This TCR was sampled from a man in his 70s who had recovered from COVID-19. This chain connects TRBV3-1 (or the pseudogene TRBV3-2) to TRBJ2-7; D not certain. Sequences were obtained from peripheral blood. The CDR3 sequence: CASSLATYEQYF. For the CDR3, the DNA is TGTGCCAGCAGCCTGGCAACCTACGAGCAGTACTTC.